These T cell receptor beta chains were read from a single sample in a study of T-cell memory formation after mild COVID-19. TCRdb reanalysed the 5' RACE reads using MiXCR and keeps one entry per CDR3 protein. The table includes some 110,000 distinct CDR3 sequences, around 12% detected once. Sequenced: PBMCs or a T cell subset sorted from them (not recorded which). These receptors originate from an adult woman who had mild COVID-19 (a few samples of this study predate the infection). Cell type and time point are not known. Each CDR3 is given with its conserved first and last residue. D genes are given only for firm matches. Clone size, where shown, is once, few, many, or a class for clones that have expanded.

d_call,clone_size,j_call,v_call,cdr3_nt,cdr3_aa
.,many,TRBJ2-1,TRBV29-1,TGCAGCGTTGATGATGCGCAGAAAGGGGCCTACAATGAGCAGTTCTTC,CSVDDAQKGAYNEQFF
.,many,TRBJ2-3,TRBV5-4,TGTGCCAGCAGCTTGGGAGGTCAGTGGGTCCTGGGCACAGATACGCAGTATTTT,CASSLGGQWVLGTDTQYF
.,.,TRBJ2-7,TRBV6-4,TGTGCCAGCAGGTCTCTCTACGAGCAGTACTTC,CASRSLYEQYF
.,.,TRBJ2-3,TRBV9,TGTGCCAGCAGCGAGGACGGTACTAGCACAGATACGCAGTATTTT,CASSEDGTSTDTQYF
.,.,TRBJ1-1,TRBV6-5,TGTGCCAGCAGTTACTCTCCGGGTACTGAAGCTTTCTTT,CASSYSPGTEAFF
.,many,TRBJ2-5,TRBV28,TGTGCCAGCAGTTTGAGGGCGGGTAAACAGACCCAGTACTTC,CASSLRAGKQTQYF
TRBD2,.,TRBJ2-7,TRBV7-9,TGTGCCAGCGTAAAGTTAGGCGGGGGGGTTCAATCCTACGAGCAGTACTTC,CASVKLGGGVQSYEQYF
TRBD1,many,TRBJ2-2,TRBV12-3/TRBV12-4,TGTGCCAGCCCTTTGGGGCCAGGGGGTGCCGGGGAGCTGTTTTTT,CASPLGPGGAGELFF
.,.,TRBJ2-4,TRBV5-6,TGTGCCAGCAGCTTACGGGGCCTAAACATTCAGTACTTC,CASSLRGLNIQYF
.,.,TRBJ2-2,TRBV12-3/TRBV12-4,TGTGCCAGCAGCCTTCACACCACCGGGGAGCTGTTTTTT,CASSLHTTGELFF